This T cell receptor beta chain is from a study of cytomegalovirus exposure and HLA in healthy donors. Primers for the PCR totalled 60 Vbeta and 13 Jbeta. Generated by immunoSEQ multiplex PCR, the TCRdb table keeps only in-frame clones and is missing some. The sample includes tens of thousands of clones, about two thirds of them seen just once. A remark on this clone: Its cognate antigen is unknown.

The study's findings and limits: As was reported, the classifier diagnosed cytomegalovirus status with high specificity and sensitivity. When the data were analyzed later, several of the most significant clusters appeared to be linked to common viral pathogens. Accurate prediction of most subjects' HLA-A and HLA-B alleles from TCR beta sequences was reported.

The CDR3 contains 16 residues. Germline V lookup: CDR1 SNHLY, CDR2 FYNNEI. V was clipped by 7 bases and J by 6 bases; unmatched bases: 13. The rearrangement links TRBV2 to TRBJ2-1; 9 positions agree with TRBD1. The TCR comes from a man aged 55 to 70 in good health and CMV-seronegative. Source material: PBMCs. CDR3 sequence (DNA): TGTGCCAGCATGGAACAGGGGGCGGCTTCGACCAATGAGCAGTTCTTC. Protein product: CASMEQGAASTNEQFF.